What follows is one TCR beta chain and its context. Its specificity is unknown. This specimen comes from a study of vaccination and CD4 T cells after COVID-19. Study-wide context: A CEFX pool, an HIV-1 Nef pool, or else no peptide went into the control cultures.

The treatment was: roughly nine-day PBMC culture with coronavirus spike peptide pools or control peptides (ViraFEST assay). Sequence data for DNA of cultured CD4+ T cells were generated by the Oncomine TCR Beta short-read assay. From the PCR reads, TCRdb called clonotypes with MiXCR, one entry per CDR3 protein. Here the sample spans approximately 8,800 distinct CDR3 sequences, approximately 50% being singletons. Trimming removed 3 bases from V and 10 bases from J, with 7 bases in between. The CDR3 sequence is 12 residues long. The V gene's germline CDR1 is MGHDK and CDR2 SYGVNS. The origin of this receptor is a human donor who had recovered from COVID-19. The sequencing input was CD4+ T cells from blood, cultured in vitro. V usage is TRBV25-1 and J usage is TRBJ1-6; no firm D call. This CDR3 reads CASSDPASPLHF. DNA of the CDR3: TGTGCCAGCAGTGACCCAGCCTCACCCCTCCACTTT.